There are a few counts of the clone carrying this T cell receptor beta chain. The antigen is not known. The time point is: persistent/refractory GD, antithyroid drugs over 5 years with positive TRAb. PBMC-derived RNA was used for the TCR library. TCR beta libraries were built with iRepertoire HTBI primers and Arm-PCR of CDR3 regions. TCRdb ran MiXCR on the multiplex PCR reads and lists one entry per CDR3 protein. The sample has hundreds of thousands of distinct CDR3 sequences; about 32% are singletons. CDR3 size: 14 residues. V shed 4 bases and J shed 4 bases, with 11 bases lying between them. Germline assignment: CDR1 MNHEY and CDR2 SVGAGI. This specimen comes from a study of regulatory T cells in long-lasting Graves disease. General study results and limits: Repertoires from persistent disease leaned toward TRBV28, TRBJ1-2 and TRBJ2-5.

The sample consisted of peripheral blood mononuclear cells (PBMCs), taken when the disease was refractory, from a patient treated with antithyroid drugs. The clonotype comes from a female donor with Graves disease. V gene TRBV6-5 combines with J gene TRBJ1-5; D not resolved. The CDR3, as DNA: TGTGCCAGCAGTTTGGTCGCATGGAATCAGCCCCAGCATTTT. Translation gives CASSLVAWNQPQHF.